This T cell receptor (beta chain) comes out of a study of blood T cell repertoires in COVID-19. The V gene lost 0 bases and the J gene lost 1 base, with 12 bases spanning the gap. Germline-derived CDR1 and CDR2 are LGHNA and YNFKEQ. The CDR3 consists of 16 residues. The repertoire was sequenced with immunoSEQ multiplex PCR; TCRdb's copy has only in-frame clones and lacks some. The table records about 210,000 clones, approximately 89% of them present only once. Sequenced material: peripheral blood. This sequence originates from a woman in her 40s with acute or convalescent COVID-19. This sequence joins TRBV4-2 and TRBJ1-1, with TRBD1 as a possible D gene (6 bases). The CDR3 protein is CASSQDTDRSNTEAFF. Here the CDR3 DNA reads TGTGCCAGCAGCCAAGATACCGACAGGTCGAACACTGAAGCTTTCTTT.